This TCR beta chain was obtained from a study of blood T cell repertoires in COVID-19. CDR3 length: 15 residues. Germline CDR1 is SGHNT and CDR2 is YYREEE (reference sequence). Trimming removed 4 bases from V and 1 base from J; junction bases left unmatched: 5. Some clones are missing from TCRdb's copy, which holds only in-frame ones; the method was immunoSEQ multiplex PCR. The sample shows some 64,000 clones, 70% to 90% of them seen only once. This sequence joins TRBV5-4 and TRBJ2-5, with 9 bases fitting TRBD2. Sequencing was performed on peripheral blood. The TCR comes from a man in his 70s with acute or convalescent COVID-19. CDR3 loop: CASSPLSGGQETQYF. The CDR3 DNA reads as TGTGCCAGCAGCCCGCTTAGCGGGGGCCAAGAGACCCAGTACTTC.